The T cell receptor beta chain described here comes from a study of blood T cell repertoires in COVID-19. Overall study: Samples taken during acute and convalescent COVID-19 were collected in the United States, Italy and Spain.

V lost 6 bases to trimming and J lost 5 bases, with 22 bases between them. The CDR3 totals 16 residues. Germline V gives CDR1 KGHSH, CDR2 LQKENI. The data were produced by immunoSEQ multiplex PCR, yet TCRdb's version contains in-frame clones alone and is incomplete. The data hold about 400,000 clones, with roughly 88% observed a single time. The receptor comes from a woman in her thirties or forties with acute COVID-19. This rearrangement joins TRBV18 to TRBJ1-1; perhaps TRBD1 as D (5 bases). Sequencing input: PBMCs or T cells enriched from blood (not recorded which). CDR3 in amino acids: CASSRSGQGSGTEAFF. CDR3 DNA: TGTGCCAGCTCCCGCTCAGGGCAGGGTTCAGGGACTGAAGCTTTCTTT.